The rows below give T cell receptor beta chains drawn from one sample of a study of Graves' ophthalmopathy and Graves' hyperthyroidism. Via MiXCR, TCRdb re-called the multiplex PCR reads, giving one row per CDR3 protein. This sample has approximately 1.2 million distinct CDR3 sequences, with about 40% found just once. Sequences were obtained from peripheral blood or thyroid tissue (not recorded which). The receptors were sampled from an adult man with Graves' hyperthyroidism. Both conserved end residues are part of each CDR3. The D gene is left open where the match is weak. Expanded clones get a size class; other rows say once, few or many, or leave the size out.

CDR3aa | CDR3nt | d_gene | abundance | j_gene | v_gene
CASSHGTGLSGNTIYF | TGTGCCAGCAGCCATGGGACAGGCCTCTCTGGAAACACCATATATTTT | TRBD1 | NA | TRBJ1-3 | TRBV14
CASSEMVSNQPQHF | TGTGCCAGCAGTGAAATGGTTAGCAATCAGCCCCAGCATTTT | NA | NA | TRBJ1-5 | TRBV6-5
CASSDSGEVEKLFF | TGTGCCAGCAGTGATTCAGGGGAGGTTGAAAAACTGTTTTTT | NA | few | TRBJ1-4 | TRBV25-1
CASSQKTGGVEQYF | TGTGCCAGCAGTCAGAAGACAGGGGGCGTCGAGCAGTACTTC | TRBD1 | NA | TRBJ2-7 | TRBV12-3/TRBV12-4
CASSLVGRPGNTIYF | TGTGCCAGCAGCTTGGTTGGCAGGCCGGGAAACACCATATATTTT | NA | NA | TRBJ1-3 | TRBV7-9
CASSLDGKFNQPQHF | TGTGCCAGCAGTCTCGACGGGAAATTCAATCAGCCCCAGCATTTT | NA | many | TRBJ1-5 | TRBV7-2
CASSLGTSGSPKGF | TGTGCCAGCAGCTTAGGGACTAGCGGGAGTCCCAAGGGCTTC | TRBD2 | many | TRBJ2-7 | TRBV7-2
CASSIPFYRGKAGETQYF | TGTGCCAGTAGTATCCCCTTCTACAGGGGGAAGGCCGGGGAGACCCAGTACTTC | TRBD1 | few | TRBJ2-5 | TRBV19
CASSLQADSSYEQYF | TGTGCCAGCAGCCTGCAGGCCGACAGCTCCTACGAGCAGTACTTC | NA | NA | TRBJ2-7 | TRBV14
CASSLETGLDEQYF | TGTGCCAGCAGTTTAGAAACGGGCCTCGACGAGCAGTACTTC | NA | NA | TRBJ2-7 | TRBV12-3/TRBV12-4
CASRRSTGSSGANVLTF | TGTGCCAGCCGCCGATCGACAGGCAGCTCTGGGGCCAACGTCCTGACTTTC | NA | NA | TRBJ2-6 | TRBV12-3/TRBV12-4
CASSQGRHPNTIYF | TGCGCCAGCAGCCAAGGAAGGCACCCGAACACCATATATTTT | NA | NA | TRBJ1-3 | TRBV4-3
CSVVERPYQETQYF | TGCAGCGTAGTCGAAAGACCTTACCAAGAGACCCAGTACTTC | NA | many | TRBJ2-5 | TRBV29-1
CASSPRRGSGNTIYF | TGTGCCAGCAGCCCCCGTAGGGGCTCTGGAAACACCATATATTTT | NA | few | TRBJ1-3 | TRBV9
CASREGAQYF | TGTGCCAGCCGGGAGGGGGCCCAGTACTTC | TRBD2 | NA | TRBJ2-5 | TRBV5-8
CATSRDLAGAMNTEAFF | TGTGCCACCAGCAGAGATCTGGCAGGGGCCATGAACACTGAAGCTTTCTTT | NA | many | TRBJ1-1 | TRBV15
CASSALVGGETQYF | TGTGCCAGCAGCGCCCTAGTCGGTGGAGAGACCCAGTACTTC | NA | once | TRBJ2-5 | TRBV6-2/TRBV6-3
CASDGQGYSEAFF | TGTGCCAGCGATGGACAGGGCTATAGTGAAGCTTTCTTT | TRBD1 | many | TRBJ1-1 | TRBV19
CASAPPAGELFF | TGTGCTAGTGCCCCCCCGGCCGGGGAGCTGTTTTTT | NA | NA | TRBJ2-2 | TRBV12-5
CASSLQVARSPLHF | TGTGCCAGCAGTTTACAGGTAGCCCGTTCACCCCTCCACTTT | NA | NA | TRBJ1-6 | TRBV28
CASRGASLLQYF | TGTGCCAGCAGAGGCGCTTCCTTGTTGCAGTACTTC | NA | few | TRBJ2-7 | TRBV7-2
CATSRDRDRTNEKLFF | TGTGCCACCAGCAGAGACCGGGACAGGACTAATGAAAAACTGTTTTTT | TRBD1 | NA | TRBJ1-4 | TRBV15
CATSDPRGRETQYF | TGTGCCACCAGTGATCCGAGGGGGCGAGAGACCCAGTACTTC | TRBD1 | many | TRBJ2-5 | TRBV24-1
CASSLTVPSSYEQYF | TGCGCCAGCAGTTTGACAGTCCCGTCTTCCTACGAGCAGTACTTC | NA | many | TRBJ2-7 | TRBV5-1
CARETDPRGRTGELFF | TGTGCCAGAGAGACAGACCCCCGTGGGCGCACCGGGGAGCTGTTTTTT | NA | NA | TRBJ2-2 | TRBV2
CASSAPAGVNTEAFF | TGCGCCAGCAGCGCCCCGGCAGGGGTCAACACTGAAGCTTTCTTT | NA | many | TRBJ1-1 | TRBV5-1
CASSLEGVDGYTF | TGTGCCAGCAGCTTAGAGGGGGTGGATGGCTACACCTTC | NA | many | TRBJ1-2 | TRBV7-2
CSVMTGGGRDYGYTF | TGCAGCGTTATGACAGGGGGAGGGCGGGACTATGGCTACACCTTC | TRBD1 | once | TRBJ1-2 | TRBV29-1
CAISEVPVGTQHF | TGTGCCATCAGTGAGGTGCCAGTGGGGACCCAGCATTTT | NA | NA | TRBJ1-5 | TRBV10-3
CASSAGTSGSGANVLTF | TGCGCCAGCAGTGCCGGGACTAGCGGGAGTGGGGCCAACGTCCTGACTTTC | TRBD2 | NA | TRBJ2-6 | TRBV10-2
CASRPAAAGAGELFF | TGTGCCAGCAGACCAGCGGCAGCGGGAGCCGGGGAGCTGTTTTTT | TRBD2 | NA | TRBJ2-2 | TRBV7-9
CASGLGDRNSPLHF | TGTGCCAGCGGCCTTGGGGATAGGAATTCACCCCTCCACTTT | NA | NA | TRBJ1-6 | TRBV10-3
CASSQGGSGYGYTF | TGTGCCAGCAGCCAAGGTGGCAGCGGTTATGGCTACACCTTC | NA | few | TRBJ1-2 | TRBV12-3/TRBV12-4
CAIMSGSNYEQYF | TGTGCCATCATGAGCGGGAGTAATTACGAGCAGTACTTC | TRBD2 | once | TRBJ2-7 | TRBV10-3
CASSQEPSRYTDTQYF | TGCGCCAGCAGCCAAGAACCATCGCGATACACAGATACGCAGTATTTT | NA | NA | TRBJ2-3 | TRBV7-2
CASSENPGQGRETQYF | TGTGCCAGCAGTGAAAATCCGGGACAGGGGAGAGAGACCCAGTACTTC | TRBD1 | many | TRBJ2-5 | TRBV2
CASSLGDGRNNQPQHF | TGTGCCAGCAGCTTAGGAGATGGTCGGAACAATCAGCCCCAGCATTTT | NA | NA | TRBJ1-5 | TRBV7-9
CASSLRQVAYEQYF | TGTGCCAGCAGCCTACGACAGGTCGCCTACGAGCAGTACTTC | NA | few | TRBJ2-7 | TRBV18
CASSLGHPYEKLFF | TGTGCCAGCAGTTTGGGACATCCTTATGAAAAACTGTTTTTT | NA | few | TRBJ1-4 | TRBV12-3/TRBV12-4